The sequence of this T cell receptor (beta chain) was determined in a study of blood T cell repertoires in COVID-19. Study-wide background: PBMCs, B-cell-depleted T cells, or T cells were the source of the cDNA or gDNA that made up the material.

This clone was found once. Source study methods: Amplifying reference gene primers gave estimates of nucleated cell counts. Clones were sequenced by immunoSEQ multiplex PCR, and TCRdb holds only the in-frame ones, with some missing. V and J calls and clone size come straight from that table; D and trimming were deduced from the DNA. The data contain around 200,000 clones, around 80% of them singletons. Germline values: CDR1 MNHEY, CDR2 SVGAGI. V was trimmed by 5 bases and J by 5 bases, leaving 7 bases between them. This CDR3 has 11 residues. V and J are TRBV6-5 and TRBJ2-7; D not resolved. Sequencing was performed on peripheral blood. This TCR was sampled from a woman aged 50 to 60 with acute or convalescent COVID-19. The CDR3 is CASSPRDEQYF. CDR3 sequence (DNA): TGTGCCAGCAGTCCTCGGGACGAGCAGTACTTC.